Below, 15 T cell receptor beta chains from the same sample are listed, as sequenced in a study of tumor and adjacent non-tumor tissue in lung cancer. Three rounds of nested PCR, following a modified ARM-PCR protocol, produced the TCRbeta library. MiXCR, run by TCRdb on the multiplex PCR reads, gives a single entry per CDR3 protein. Of fewer than 85,000 distinct CDR3 sequences listed, about three quarters are singletons. No cell sorting was done before RNA was extracted from the tissue. The sequenced sample consisted of lung tumor tissue. The source is a man between 60 and 75 years old with non-small cell lung cancer.

Regarding this clonotype: It may be a read error: a sequence one base away is much more abundant. This chain connects TRBV15 to TRBJ2-1; tentative D call: TRBD2 (5 bases). Germline-derived CDR1 and CDR2 are LNHNV and YYDKDF (reference sequence). The CDR3 sequence is 15 residues long. CDR3 bases: TGTGCCACCAGCACCCGGACTGCGACCTACAGTGAGCAGTTCTTC. It yields the protein CATSTRTATYSEQFF.

This clonotype was observed a handful of times. A junction end diverges from the germline sequence, so it may reflect a read error. CDR3 DNA sequence: TGTGCCATCAGCTTAGAGGGGAGCCACAATGAGCAGTTCTTC. This codes for CAISLEGSHNEQFF. The V and J genes are TRBV11-3 and TRBJ2-1; D may be TRBD1 or TRBD2 (5 bases each). The CDR3 length is 14 residues. Germline CDR1 SGHNT, CDR2 YENEEA. The full variable domain, with the rest looked up from reference TRBV11-3 and TRBJ2-1, is EAGVVQSPRYKIIEKKQPVAFWCNPISGHNTLYWYLQNLGQGPELLIRYENEEAVDDSQLPKDRFSAERLKGVDSTLKIQPAELGDSAVYLCAISLEGSHNEQFFGPGTRLTVL.

In the case of this clonotype: One junction end disagrees with the germline gene, perhaps due to a read error. V is TRBV20-1 and J is TRBJ1-1; D not resolved. The CDR3 spans 14 residues. Germline CDR1 and CDR2: DFQATT and SNEGSKA (reference sequence). CDR3 residues: CSARDGRGTTEAFF. In DNA, the CDR3 is TGCAGTGCTAGAGATGGGCGAGGTACAACTGAAGCATTCTTT.

Judged by abundance, this clonotype is medium-sized. The V and J genes are TRBV29-1 and TRBJ1-3; TRBD1 matches at 7 bases. CDR3 size: 14 residues. V was pared by 6 bases and J by 2 bases, with 7 bases of the junction left unmatched. The germline gives CDR1 SQVTM, CDR2 ANQGSEA. CDR3 nucleotide sequence: TGCAGCGTGATACCCGGGACAGCTGGAAACACCATATATTTT. Encoded protein: CSVIPGTAGNTIYF.

A note on this clonotype: A junction end diverges from the germline sequence, so it may reflect a read error. The chain links TRBV6-5 to TRBJ1-3; the D is unclear. CDR1 is MNHEY, CDR2 SVGAGI, per germline. The CDR3 loop spans 17 amino acids. CDR3 region: CASTETSLQSSRNTIYF. In DNA form, the CDR3 reads TGTGCCAGCACCGAAACCTCCCTGCAGTCCTCTAGAAACACCATATATTTT.

Here the CDR3 DNA reads TGTGCCAGCAGCCCAAGTAAAAACTACAATGAGCAGTTCTTC. Amino acids: CASSPSKNYNEQFF. V is TRBV28 and J is TRBJ2-1, with D unresolved. Per germline, CDR1 MDHEN and CDR2 SYDVKM. With 6 bases removed from V and 3 bases from J, the gap between germline ends came to 12 bases. The length of the CDR3 is 14 residues.

Regarding this clonotype: At one of its ends the junction is not consistent with the germline gene, which may arise from a read error. The chain links TRBV6-5 to TRBJ1-1; possible D gene TRBD1, 6 bases. CDR1 and CDR2 from the germline V gene are MNHEY and SVGAGI. The CDR3 is 11 amino acids. As DNA, the CDR3 is TGTGCCAGCACCGGGGACACTGAAACTTTCTTT. This gives the protein CASTGDTETFF.

This sequence joins TRBV20-1 and TRBJ2-3; D is possibly TRBD2 (5 bases). V was pared by 7 bases and J by 2 bases, with 16 bases between. Germline V gene lookup returns CDR1 DFQATT and CDR2 SNEGSKA (reference sequence). The CDR3 totals 14 residues. CDR3 DNA sequence: TGCAGTGATATGGGAACGGGATACACAGATACGCAGTATTTT. It codes for CSDMGTGYTDTQYF.

On this clonotype: A clone one base away is much larger, so this may be a read error. The chain links TRBV5-4 to TRBJ2-7; TRBD2 matches at 7 bases. The junction had 3 bases not matched to a gene; V was cut back by 2 bases and J by 4 bases. CDR1 is SGHNT and CDR2 is YYREEE in the germline V gene (reference sequence). The CDR3 totals 13 residues. CDR3 protein: CASSFTSDYEQYF. CDR3 bases: TGTGCCAGCAGCTTTACTAGCGATTACGAGCAGTACTTC.

A few counts support this clonotype. Mismatch with germline at one junction end may stem from a read error. The chain has TRBV24-1 and TRBJ2-5; TRBD2 agrees at 7 bases. The CDR3 runs to 13 residues. CDR1 and CDR2 from the germline V gene are KGHDR and SFDVKD. In DNA form, the CDR3 reads TGTGCCAACAGCCCTAGCGGTCAAGAGACACAGTACTTC. This sequence encodes CANSPSGQETQYF.

This clonotype was counted only a few times. Sequence at one end of the junction differs from germline and may be a read error. The chain employs TRBV12-3 or TRBV12-4 and TRBJ1-5; D not certain. CDR3 length equals 11 residues. The CDR3 nucleotides read TGTGCCAGCAATGGTAATCAGCCTCAGCATTTT. Translated, it gives CASNGNQPQHF.

DNA for the CDR3: TGCAGTGCTAGAGCGGGCAGGGGGCCATATGAGCAGTACTTC. This gives the protein CSARAGRGPYEQYF. This rearrangement joins TRBV20-1 to TRBJ2-7, with 8 bases lining up with TRBD1. Germline V gene data show CDR1 as DFQATT and CDR2 as SNEGSKA (reference sequence). V dropped 1 base and J dropped 7; count of bases not matched to a gene: 9. This CDR3 comprises 14 residues.

The genes are TRBV20-1 and TRBJ1-5, with D maybe TRBD1 (5 bases). The CDR3 covers 15 residues. V lost 3 bases to trimming and J lost 7 bases, with 19 bases between them. Germline V CDR1 and CDR2: DFQATT, SNEGSKA (reference sequence). CDR3 DNA: TGCAGTGCTAGGGGCGGGGGACGGTTAAACCAGCCCCAGCATTTT. Amino acids: CSARGGGRLNQPQHF.

A note on this clonotype: Since a much larger clone is just one base distant, this may be a read error. The chain couples TRBV30 to TRBJ1-6; 9 nucleotides line up with TRBD1. Germline values: CDR1 GTSNPN, CDR2 SVGIG (reference sequence). The CDR3 loop spans 16 amino acids. The CDR3 spells CALLSRPGQGYSPFHF. For the CDR3, the DNA is TGTGCCTTACTATCCCGCCCGGGACAGGGTTATTCACCCTTCCACTTT.

The CDR3 protein is CGRSLGLRNEQFF. DNA of the CDR3: TGTGGCAGAAGCTTGGGGTTAAGGAATGAGCAGTTCTTC. This chain uses TRBV5-4 with TRBJ2-1, with D unclear. The germline V gene has CDR1 SGHNT and CDR2 YYREEE (reference sequence). The CDR3 is 13 amino acids. The full variable domain, rest sourced from reference TRBV5-4 and TRBJ2-1, is ETGVTQSPTHLIKTRGQQVTLRCSSQSGHNTVSWYQQALGQGPQFIFQYYREEENGRGNFPPRFSGLQFPNYSSELNVNALELDDSALYLCGRSLGLRNEQFFGPGTRLTVL.